The T cell receptor beta chain described here comes from a study of CXCR3-negative and CXCR3-positive naive CD8 T cells. UMI labels and 5' RACE were used to prepare the TRB cDNA libraries. After re-calling the 5' RACE reads, TCRdb lists one entry per CDR3 protein, DNA absent. The table for this sample gives 100,000 to 150,000 distinct CDR3 sequences. Study-level results: Diversity ran similarly high across both naive subsets but far lower in memory CD8+ cells. Naive CXCR3-positive and CXCR3-negative cells shared TRBV-TRBJ usage; memory cells diverged. Naive subsets did not differ in surface CD5, and TRB CDR3 properties served to infer TCR strength.

Points on this clonotype: The antigen remains unidentified.

The study sorted every CD8+ T cell subset in triplicate at 280,000 or so cells each. Germline values: CDR1 SGHTA, CDR2 FQGNSA. CDR3 length equals 16 residues. Specimen: naive CXCR3- CD8+ T cells from blood. The subset was: CD45RO-CCR7+CD27+CD95- naive CD8+ T cells lacking CXCR3 (TNR3-). The source is a human donor in good health. Some clones in this sample may be carry-over from other donors' samples. The chain couples TRBV7-2 to TRBJ2-2; TCRdb calls TRBD2, which cannot be checked without DNA. This CDR3 reads CASSPFAGGYTGELFF.